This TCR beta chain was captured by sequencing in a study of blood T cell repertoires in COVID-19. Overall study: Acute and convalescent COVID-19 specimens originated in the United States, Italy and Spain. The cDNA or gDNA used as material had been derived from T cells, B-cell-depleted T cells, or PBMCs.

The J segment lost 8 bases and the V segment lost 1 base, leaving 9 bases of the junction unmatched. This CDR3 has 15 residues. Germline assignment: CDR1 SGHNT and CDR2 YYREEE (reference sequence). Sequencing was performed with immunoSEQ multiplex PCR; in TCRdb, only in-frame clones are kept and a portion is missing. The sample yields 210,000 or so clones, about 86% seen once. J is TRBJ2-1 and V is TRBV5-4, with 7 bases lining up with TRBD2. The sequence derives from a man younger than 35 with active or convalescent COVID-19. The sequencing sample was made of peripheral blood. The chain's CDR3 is CASSLMREILYEQFF. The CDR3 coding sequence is TGTGCCAGCAGCTTGATGCGGGAGATTTTGTATGAGCAGTTCTTC.